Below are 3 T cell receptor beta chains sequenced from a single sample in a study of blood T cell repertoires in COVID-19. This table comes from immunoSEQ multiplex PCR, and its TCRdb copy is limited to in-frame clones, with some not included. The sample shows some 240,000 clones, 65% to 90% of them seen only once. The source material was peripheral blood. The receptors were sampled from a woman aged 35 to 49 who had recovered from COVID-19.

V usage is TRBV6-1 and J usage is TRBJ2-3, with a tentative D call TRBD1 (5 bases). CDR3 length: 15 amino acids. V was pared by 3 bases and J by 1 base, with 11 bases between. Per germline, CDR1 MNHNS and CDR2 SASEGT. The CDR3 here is CASSEQGSGTDTQYF. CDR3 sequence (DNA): TGTGCCAGCAGTGAGCAGGGTTCGGGCACAGATACGCAGTATTTT.

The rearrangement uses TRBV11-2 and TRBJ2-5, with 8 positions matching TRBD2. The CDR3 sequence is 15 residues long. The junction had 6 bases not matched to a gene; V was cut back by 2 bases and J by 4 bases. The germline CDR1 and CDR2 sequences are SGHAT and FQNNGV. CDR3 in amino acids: CASSLSTSEGETQYF. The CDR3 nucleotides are TGTGCCAGCAGCTTATCGACTAGCGAAGGAGAGACCCAGTACTTC.

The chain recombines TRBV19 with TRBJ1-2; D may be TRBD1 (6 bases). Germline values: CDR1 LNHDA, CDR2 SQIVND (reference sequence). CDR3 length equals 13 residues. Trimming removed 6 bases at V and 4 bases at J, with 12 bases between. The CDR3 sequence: CASSQGQFYGYTF. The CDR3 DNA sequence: TGTGCCAGTAGCCAAGGACAGTTCTATGGCTACACCTTC.